This T cell receptor (beta chain) was documented in a study of blood T cell repertoires in COVID-19. As for the study in general: Acute-phase and convalescent COVID-19 samples originated in the United States, Italy and Spain.

This clone has just one count. In the authors' methods: Amplifying reference gene primers gave estimates of nucleated cell counts. Measured with immunoSEQ multiplex PCR; TCRdb has only the in-frame clones, and not every one. The V and J calls and clone size were taken over from that table, and D and trimming were inferred from the DNA. This table holds about 330,000 clones, about 82% found once. Germline CDR1 reads SNHLY; CDR2 reads FYNNEI. This CDR3 is 13 amino acids long. With 6 bases removed from V and 1 base from J, the gap between germline ends came to 10 bases. This chain connects TRBV2 to TRBJ2-7; D is possibly TRBD2 (6 bases). The sequence came from a woman aged 45-60 years with acute or convalescent COVID-19. The source material was peripheral blood. The CDR3 DNA reads as TGTGCCAGCAGGCAGGAGGGGTCCTACGAGCAGTACTTC. Amino acid sequence: CASRQEGSYEQYF.